These 18 T cell receptor beta chains were sequenced from one sample in a study of cytomegalovirus exposure and HLA in healthy donors. Using immunoSEQ multiplex PCR, the repertoire was profiled, and TCRdb retains in-frame clones only, with some absent. The data show approximately 280,000 clones, 80% to 90% seen once. The sequenced material came from PBMCs. Source of these receptors: a young woman in good health and CMV-seronegative.

Concerning this clone itself: The sample holds other DNA sequences that translate to the same CDR3. The J gene is TRBJ2-7, the V gene TRBV27; perhaps TRBD2 as D (5 bases). The CDR3 is 11 residues long. With 2 bases removed from V and 6 bases from J, the gap between germline ends came to 5 bases. Germline CDR1 is MNHEY and CDR2 is SMNVEV (reference sequence). The CDR3 reads CASSLGGEQYF. The DNA of the CDR3 is TGTGCCAGCAGTTTAGGAGGCGAGCAGTACTTC.

The J gene is TRBJ2-5, the V gene TRBV7-9, with 7 positions matching TRBD1. CDR1 is SEHNR and CDR2 is FQNEAQ in the germline V gene (reference sequence). V lost 6 bases, J lost 2 bases, and 15 bases stayed unmatched. This CDR3 is 17 amino acids long. The CDR3 DNA sequence: TGTGCCAGCAGTCCGAATGGGGTGACAGGGTTTCAAGAGACCCAGTACTTC. It codes for CASSPNGVTGFQETQYF.

Notes on this clone: One end of the junction fails to match germline, which may point to a read error. The gene calls are TRBV6-1 and TRBJ1-5, with unresolved D. The CDR3 sequence is 15 residues long. Germline V gene lookup returns CDR1 MNHNS and CDR2 SASEGT. CDR3: CASSEGLHNNQPQHF. The CDR3 DNA follows: TGTGCCAGCAGCGAAGGACTGCATAATAATCAGCCCCAGCATTTT.

The chain joins TRBV9 to TRBJ2-1; D ambiguous. V was pared by 0 bases and J by 2 bases, with 12 bases between. Germline assignment: CDR1 SGDLS and CDR2 YYNGEE. The CDR3 sequence is 16 residues long. The CDR3 is CASSVDKRPAYNEQFF. For the CDR3, the DNA is TGTGCCAGCAGCGTAGATAAGCGCCCCGCCTACAATGAGCAGTTCTTC.

The CDR3 here is CASSFRLDAYEQYF. Written as DNA, the CDR3 is TGTGCCAGCAGCTTTAGGCTAGACGCCTACGAGCAGTACTTC. The J gene is TRBJ2-7, the V gene TRBV11-2; D unresolved. CDR1 is SGHAT, CDR2 FQNNGV, per germline. This CDR3 is 14 amino acids long. V dropped 3 bases and J dropped 2 bases, with 11 bases sitting between them. Combining the CDR3 with reference TRBV11-2 and TRBJ2-7 gives the whole variable domain EAGVAQSPRYKIIEKRQSVAFWCNPISGHATLYWYQQILGQGPKLLIQFQNNGVVDDSQLPKDRFSAERLKGVDSTLKIQPAKLEDSAVYLCASSFRLDAYEQYFGPGTRLTVT.

The genes are TRBV2 and TRBJ2-7; 12 bases fit TRBD2. After removal of 1 base from V and 3 bases from J, the junction contained 22 bases not matched to a gene. The CDR3 length is 22 residues. The V gene's germline CDR1 is SNHLY and CDR2 FYNNEI. CDR3 bases: TGTGCCAGCAGTGAAGAATTGGGATTGGGGCTAGCGGGAGGGCCTCACTACTACGAGCAGTACTTC. Residues: CASSEELGLGLAGGPHYYEQYF.

The count of this clone is one. The V gene is TRBV28, the J gene TRBJ2-7; 7 nucleotides match TRBD1. CDR3 length: 13 amino acids. The germline CDR1 and CDR2 sequences are MDHEN and SYDVKM. The V and J ends lost 2 bases and 2 bases, in that order; junction bases with no gene match: 0. The CDR3 sequence is CASSLTGAYEQYF. The CDR3 DNA reads as TGTGCCAGCAGTTTAACAGGGGCCTACGAGCAGTACTTC.

V gene TRBV11-3 combines with J gene TRBJ2-7; perhaps TRBD1 as D (5 bases). Trimming left V 2 bases short and J 2 bases short, with 7 bases between. Germline CDR1 and CDR2: SGHNT and YENEEA. The CDR3 has 13 residues. In nucleotides, the CDR3 is TGTGCCAGCAGCTTACAGGGTACCTACGAGCAGTACTTC. Its protein product is CASSLQGTYEQYF.

In DNA, the CDR3 is TGTGCCAGCAGCTTTAGCGGGGCGAGCTCCTACAATGAGCAGTTCTTC. It codes for CASSFSGASSYNEQFF. The chain couples TRBV11-3 to TRBJ2-1; 8 nucleotides align to TRBD2. The V gene's germline CDR1 is SGHNT and CDR2 YENEEA. This CDR3 spans 16 amino acids. V was clipped by 3 bases and J by 0 bases; unmatched bases: 4.

J is TRBJ1-1 and V is TRBV5-1; D not resolved. Deletions cut 2 bases from V and 2 bases from J, with 7 bases between. Germline lookup yields CDR1 SGHRS and CDR2 YFSETQ. CDR3 length: 13 amino acids. The CDR3 sequence is CASSLEKNTEAFF. DNA of the CDR3: TGCGCCAGCAGCTTAGAGAAAAACACTGAAGCTTTCTTT. The complete variable domain, with remaining parts taken from reference TRBV5-1 and TRBJ1-1, reads KAGVTQTPRYLIKTRGQQVTLSCSPISGHRSVSWYQQTPGQGLQFLFEYFSETQRNKGNFPGRFSGRQFSNSRSEMNVSTLELGDSALYLCASSLEKNTEAFFGQGTRLTVV.

V usage is TRBV28 and J usage is TRBJ1-2; D gene ambiguous. The germline gives CDR1 MDHEN, CDR2 SYDVKM. V lost 10 bases, J lost 1 base, and 10 bases lay in between. The CDR3 sequence is 12 residues long. The CDR3 DNA reads as TGTGCCACCCAGGTTCTTAACTATGGCTACACCTTC. Its translation is CATQVLNYGYTF.

This chain connects TRBV30 to TRBJ2-7, with TRBD2 identical over 11 bases. CDR1 and CDR2 from the germline V gene are GTSNPN and SVGIG (reference sequence). The CDR3 totals 16 residues. J gave up 3 bases and V 3 bases, and 10 bases lay outside the gene matches. The CDR3 DNA reads TGTGCCTGGAGCGGACTAGCGGGTCCTATCTACTACGAGCAGTACTTC. Protein: CAWSGLAGPIYYEQYF.

J is TRBJ2-3 and V is TRBV7-8; D not resolved. Germline CDR1 SGHVS, CDR2 FQNEAQ. V gave up 0 bases and J gave up 4 bases, with 8 bases separating them. There are 14 residues in the CDR3. In DNA, the CDR3 is TGTGCCAGCAGCTTAGCTTCTGAGGCAGATACGCAGTATTTT. Translating it yields CASSLASEADTQYF.

This clone was detected ten times or more. Other DNA sequences within the sample encode an identical CDR3. V is TRBV9 and J is TRBJ1-1; 8 nucleotides align to TRBD1. J was trimmed by 2 bases and V by 5 bases; bases with no gene match: 2. This CDR3 is built from 13 residues. Germline-derived CDR1 and CDR2 are SGDLS and YYNGEE. CDR3: CASRDRGNTEAFF. CDR3 sequence (DNA): TGTGCCAGCAGAGACAGGGGTAACACTGAAGCTTTCTTT.

The V and J genes are TRBV7-3 and TRBJ1-1; D remains ambiguous. From germline, CDR1 is SGHTA and CDR2 FQGTGA. The V and J ends lost 10 bases and 1 base respectively, with 13 bases between them. The CDR3 is 13 amino acids. The CDR3 DNA reads TGTGCCACCTCGGTCCAAGAGAACACTGAAGCTTTCTTT. Amino acid sequence: CATSVQENTEAFF. Using reference TRBV7-3 and TRBJ1-1 for the parts outside the CDR3, the full variable domain is GAGVSQTPSNKVTEKGKYVELRCDPISGHTALYWYRQSLGQGPEFLIYFQGTGAADDSGLPNDRFFAVRPEGSVSTLKIQRTERGDSAVYLCATSVQENTEAFFGQGTRLTVV.

J is TRBJ1-1 and V is TRBV11-2; D may be TRBD1 (6 bases). V was trimmed by 4 bases and J by 7 bases, leaving 16 bases between them. The CDR3 sequence is 14 residues long. Germline CDR1 reads SGHAT; CDR2 reads FQNNGV. CDR3 DNA: TGTGCCAGCAGCTCGTTGAGACAGGACCTTGAAGCTTTCTTT. Amino acid sequence: CASSSLRQDLEAFF.

This clone was found once. This CDR3 is CASSPGEISSYEQYF. The CDR3 nucleotides read TGCGCCAGCAGCCCGGGGGAAATCAGCTCCTACGAGCAGTACTTC. V is TRBV5-1 and J is TRBJ2-7; TRBD2 might be the D (6 bases). Trimming left V 4 bases short and J 0 bases short, with 14 bases between. The CDR3 spans 15 residues. Germline V gene sequence: CDR1 SGHRS, CDR2 YFSETQ.

Written as DNA, the CDR3 is TGTGCCTCCCAGCCCGCCGGGAATGAAAAACTGTTTTTT. Translation: CASQPAGNEKLFF. The chain links TRBV28 to TRBJ1-4; no reliable D call. Germline CDR1 MDHEN, CDR2 SYDVKM. CDR3 size: 13 residues. Trimming removed 11 bases at V and 5 bases at J, with 15 bases between.